This TCR beta chain was identified in a study of CD8 T cells in ankylosing spondylitis. Study-level points and caveats: Significantly higher representation of disease-linked clones was reported for matched ankylosing spondylitis synovial fluid. Earlier studies detected some motif variants in reactive arthritis synovial fluid and blood. Typical of ankylosing spondylitis blood, it appeared, was a TCR beta motif of several highly homologous variants.

Regarding this clonotype: Its target is unknown.

The CDR3 length is 16 residues. The germline V gene has CDR1 SGHTA and CDR2 FQGNSA. The ends were cut back, 3 bases at V and 3 bases at J, with 18 bases in the middle. TCRdb used MiXCR to reprocess the 5' RACE reads, holding one entry per CDR3 protein. The sample shows roughly 440,000 distinct CDR3 sequences, 17% of them seen only once. This sequence was found in a male donor with ankylosing spondylitis. The chain recombines TRBV7-2 with TRBJ2-7; TRBD2 is a possible D gene (6 bases). The material sequenced was blood, either unsorted or a sorted T cell fraction (not recorded which). The CDR3 reads CASSFGLPTWGYEQYF. CDR3 nucleotides: TGTGCCAGCAGCTTCGGACTACCCACGTGGGGCTACGAGCAGTACTTC.